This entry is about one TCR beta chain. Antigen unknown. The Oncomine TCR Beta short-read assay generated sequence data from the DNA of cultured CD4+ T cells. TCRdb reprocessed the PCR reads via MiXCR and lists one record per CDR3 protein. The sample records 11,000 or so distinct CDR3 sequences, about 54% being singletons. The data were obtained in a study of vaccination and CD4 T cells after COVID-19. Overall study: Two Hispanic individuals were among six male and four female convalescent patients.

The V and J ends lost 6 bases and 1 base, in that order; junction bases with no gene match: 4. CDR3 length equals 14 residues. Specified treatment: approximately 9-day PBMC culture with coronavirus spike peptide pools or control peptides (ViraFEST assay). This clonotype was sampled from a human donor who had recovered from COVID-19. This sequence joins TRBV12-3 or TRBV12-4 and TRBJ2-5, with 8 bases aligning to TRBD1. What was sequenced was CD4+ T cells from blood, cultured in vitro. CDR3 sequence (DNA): TGTGCCAGCAGCCGCGGACAGGGCCAAGAGACCCAGTACTTC. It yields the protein CASSRGQGQETQYF.